One and the same sample provided the 28 T cell receptor beta chains below, sequenced in a study of blood T cell repertoires in COVID-19. Data came from immunoSEQ multiplex PCR; TCRdb stores just in-frame clones and leaves some out. The sample holds about 140,000 clones, about 88% seen once. Sequencing was done on a sample of peripheral blood. The receptor set was obtained from a human donor with COVID-19, enrolled during active disease. The donor label of this sample is uncertain.

The rearrangement joins TRBV28 to TRBJ2-7; maybe TRBD1 (5 bases). The CDR3 is made up of 12 amino acids. Germline assignment: CDR1 MDHEN and CDR2 SYDVKM. The V end lost 8 bases, the J end lost 6 bases, and 14 bases lay between the germline ends. The CDR3 DNA is TGTGCCAGCGAAGGGGTAACAGGCGAGCAGTACTTC. Protein: CASEGVTGEQYF.

The rearrangement uses TRBV5-4 and TRBJ1-1; 7 bases line up with TRBD1. J lost 7 bases, V lost 4 bases, and 10 bases had no gene match. The CDR3 covers 14 residues. The V gene's germline CDR1 is SGHNT and CDR2 YYREEE (reference sequence). The CDR3 loop is CASSGTGTEREAFF. Here the CDR3 DNA reads TGTGCCAGCAGCGGGACCGGGACAGAGCGTGAAGCTTTCTTT.

The rearrangement links TRBV2 to TRBJ2-2; 8 bases match TRBD2. CDR1 is SNHLY, CDR2 FYNNEI, per germline. J was trimmed by 0 bases and V by 6 bases; bases with no gene match: 3. CDR3 size: 15 residues. CDR3 loop: CASRRTSSNTGELFF. CDR3 sequence (DNA): TGTGCCAGCAGAAGGACTAGCTCGAACACCGGGGAGCTGTTTTTT.

This chain uses TRBV19 with TRBJ2-4, with D perhaps TRBD1 (7 bases). Germline CDR1 is LNHDA and CDR2 is SQIVND (reference sequence). V was pared by 7 bases and J by 9 bases, with 10 bases between. The CDR3 is 11 amino acids. CDR3 protein: CASIQGGIQYF. CDR3 sequence (DNA): TGTGCCAGTATTCAGGGGGGCATTCAGTACTTC.

This clone was seen just once. V gene TRBV7-9 combines with J gene TRBJ2-1; maybe TRBD2 (6 bases). In germline, CDR1 is SEHNR, CDR2 FQNEAQ (reference sequence). This CDR3 has 16 residues. V was pared by 7 bases and J by 2 bases, with 18 bases between. The chain's CDR3 is CASIYWGGNTYNEQFF. The CDR3 nucleotides are TGTGCCAGCATCTATTGGGGCGGGAATACCTACAATGAGCAGTTCTTC. Based on the CDR3 plus reference TRBV7-9 and TRBJ2-1, the full variable domain is DTGVSQNPRHKITKRGQNVTFRCDPISEHNRLYWYRQTLGQGPEFLTYFQNEAQLEKSRLLSDRFSAERPKGSFSTLEIQRTEQGDSAMYLCASIYWGGNTYNEQFFGPGTRLTVL.

This clone came up a few times. This rearrangement joins TRBV5-3 to TRBJ2-5, with 7 positions matching TRBD2. TRBV5-3 is an ORF, with its function uncertain. Losses at the gene ends were 5 bases for V and 1 base for J; bases not matched to a gene: 8. The CDR3 runs 15 residues. The CDR3 loop is CARSKRTGGQETQYF. CDR3 sequence (DNA): TGTGCCAGAAGTAAGAGAACGGGGGGCCAAGAGACCCAGTACTTC.

The genes are TRBV19 and TRBJ2-5; 11 bases are shared with TRBD2. The CDR3 is 15 amino acids. Trimming took 4 bases from V and 2 from J; bases not matched to a gene: 3. CDR1 and CDR2 from the germline V gene are LNHDA and SQIVND (reference sequence). CDR3: CASSRASGRQETQYF. The CDR3 DNA reads as TGTGCCAGTAGTAGGGCTAGCGGGAGGCAAGAGACCCAGTACTTC.

Points on this clone: This sample also contains other DNA sequences that code for the same CDR3. The chain recombines TRBV7-6 with TRBJ2-3, with D tentatively TRBD2 (7 bases). The CDR3 length is 15 residues. With 1 base removed from V and 4 bases from J, the gap between germline ends came to 12 bases. Germline loops: CDR1 SGHVS, CDR2 FNYEAQ. Written as DNA, the CDR3 is TGTGCCAGCAGCTTAGGGGGGGGCCGGGCAGATACGCAGTATTTT. This translates into CASSLGGGRADTQYF.

A single count supports this clone. This chain links TRBV7-9 with TRBJ2-7, with 11 bases fitting TRBD2. This CDR3 is built from 15 residues. In germline, CDR1 is SEHNR, CDR2 FQNEAQ (reference sequence). The trim removed 5 bases at V and 3 bases at J, leaving 6 bases unmatched. The CDR3 DNA is TGTGCCAGCAGCCCGTTAGCGGGGGGGAACTACGAGCAGTACTTC. Protein: CASSPLAGGNYEQYF.

CDR3 sequence: CASSSAGTGVHNEQFF. In nucleotides, the CDR3 is TGTGCCAGCAGTTCAGCAGGGACAGGGGTCCACAATGAGCAGTTCTTC. This chain joins TRBV27 and TRBJ2-1, with 10 bases identical to TRBD1. The CDR3 extends over 16 amino acids. Unmatched junction bases numbered 8, after V lost 4 bases and J lost 5 bases. Per germline, CDR1 MNHEY and CDR2 SMNVEV (reference sequence).

This chain connects TRBV19 to TRBJ1-2; possibly TRBD1 for D (6 bases). V lost 7 bases, J lost 1 base, and 16 bases lay in between. The V gene's germline CDR1 is LNHDA and CDR2 SQIVND (reference sequence). The CDR3 contains 15 residues. CDR3: CASTKTGVLNYGYTF. For the CDR3, the DNA is TGTGCCAGTACCAAGACAGGAGTTCTTAACTATGGCTACACCTTC.

V gene TRBV11-3 combines with J gene TRBJ2-2, with a possible D match to TRBD2 (6 bases). Trimming shortened V by 5 bases and J by 7 bases, and 14 bases separated the two germline ends. The CDR3 length is 14 residues. Germline V CDR1 and CDR2: SGHNT, YENEEA. CDR3 coding DNA: TGTGCCAGCAGCAGGGGACTCACGAACGGGGAGCTGTTTTTT. This translates into CASSRGLTNGELFF. The variable domain in full, with the rest retrieved from reference TRBV11-3 and TRBJ2-2, is EAGVVQSPRYKIIEKKQPVAFWCNPISGHNTLYWYLQNLGQGPELLIRYENEEAVDDSQLPKDRFSAERLKGVDSTLKIQPAELGDSAVYLCASSRGLTNGELFFGEGSRLTVL.

This clone was seen a handful of times. This sequence joins TRBV23-1 and TRBJ1-2; D is uncertain. TRBV23-1 counts as an open reading frame of uncertain function. The ends were cut back, 6 bases at V and 2 bases at J, with 13 bases in the middle. This CDR3 contains 14 residues. The CDR3 DNA follows: TGCGCCAGCAGGAAGGAAGCAGGCAACTATGGCTACACCTTC. Translating it yields CASRKEAGNYGYTF.

This chain joins TRBV6-5 and TRBJ2-1; D is possibly TRBD2 (6 bases). Germline assignment: CDR1 MNHEY and CDR2 SVGAGI. The V and J ends lost 7 bases and 8 bases respectively, with 21 bases between them. The CDR3 sequence is 15 residues long. CDR3 DNA: TGTGCCAGCAACCGACCGGGCGGGATGTCCGATGAGCAGTTCTTC. Amino acids: CASNRPGGMSDEQFF.

The chain couples TRBV6-2 or TRBV6-3 to TRBJ2-3, with D perhaps TRBD2 (5 bases). This CDR3 spans 13 amino acids. Germline CDR1 MNHEY, CDR2 SVGEGT. V gave up 0 bases and J gave up 14 bases, with 15 bases separating them. CDR3 in amino acids: CASSYSATIVGYF. CDR3 coding DNA: TGTGCCAGCAGTTACTCGGCGACTATTGTTGGGTATTTT.

This rearrangement joins TRBV7-3 to TRBJ1-2, with D uncertain. Per the germline V gene, CDR1 is SGHTA and CDR2 is FQGTGA. V gave up 5 bases and J gave up 4 bases, with 11 bases separating them. The length of the CDR3 is 13 residues. For the CDR3, the DNA is TGTGCCAGCAGCCGGGAGCCAAGCTATGGCTACACCTTC. Translating it yields CASSREPSYGYTF.

In its sample, this clone was seen once. J is TRBJ2-2 and V is TRBV6-5; D perhaps matches TRBD1 (5 bases). V was pared by 6 bases and J by 1 base, with 9 bases between. This CDR3 has 14 residues. Germline V gives CDR1 MNHEY, CDR2 SVGAGI. The CDR3 DNA follows: TGTGCCAGCAGCGCTGACAGGAACACCGGGGAGCTGTTTTTT. Its translation: CASSADRNTGELFF.

The genes are TRBV30 and TRBJ2-7; 8 bases match TRBD1. This CDR3 is built from 12 residues. V trimming: 5 bases; J trimming: 2 bases; junction bases outside the gene matches: 2. Looked up from germline, CDR1 is GTSNPN and CDR2 is SVGIG (reference sequence). CDR3: CAWGTGPYEQYF. Here the CDR3 DNA reads TGTGCCTGGGGGACAGGTCCCTACGAGCAGTACTTC. The variable domain in full, with the rest retrieved from reference TRBV30 and TRBJ2-7, is SQTIHQWPATLVQPVGSPLSLECTVEGTSNPNLYWYRQAAGRGLQLLFYSVGIGQISSEVPQNLSASRPQDRQFILSSKKLLLSDSGFYLCAWGTGPYEQYFGPGTRLTVT.

The rearrangement links TRBV5-5 to TRBJ2-1; TRBD2 aligns across 10 bases. V dropped 4 bases and J dropped 10; count of bases not matched to a gene: 2. There are 12 residues in the CDR3. The germline gives CDR1 SGHKS, CDR2 YYEKEE (reference sequence). The CDR3 region is CASSQGLAEQFF. CDR3 coding DNA: TGTGCCAGCAGCCAGGGACTAGCGGAGCAGTTCTTC. Using reference TRBV5-5 and TRBJ2-1 for the parts outside the CDR3, the full variable domain is DAGVTQSPTHLIKTRGQQVTLRCSPISGHKSVSWYQQVLGQGPQFIFQYYEKEERGRGNFPDRFSARQFPNYSSELNVNALLLGDSALYLCASSQGLAEQFFGPGTRLTVL.

The chain uses TRBV30 and TRBJ2-1; TRBD2 agrees at 10 bases. V shed 0 bases and J 4 bases; nucleotides not matched to a gene: 12. This CDR3 spans 18 amino acids. Germline lookup yields CDR1 GTSNPN and CDR2 SVGIG (reference sequence). CDR3 DNA: TGTGCCTGGAGTGTAACTAAGCGTCGGACTAGCGGTTACAATGAGCAGTTCTTC. It specifies CAWSVTKRRTSGYNEQFF. The whole variable domain, filled in from reference TRBV30 and TRBJ2-1, reads SQTIHQWPATLVQPVGSPLSLECTVEGTSNPNLYWYRQAAGRGLQLLFYSVGIGQISSEVPQNLSASRPQDRQFILSSKKLLLSDSGFYLCAWSVTKRRTSGYNEQFFGPGTRLTVL.

The chain links TRBV6-5 to TRBJ1-5; 7 bases agree with TRBD1. Germline V gene data show CDR1 as MNHEY and CDR2 as SVGAGI. The ends lost 4 bases at V and 0 bases at J; junction bases unmatched: 6. This CDR3 has 16 amino acids. The CDR3 sequence: CASSWGQSNSNQPQHF. The DNA for the CDR3 is TGTGCCAGCAGTTGGGGACAGTCCAATAGCAATCAGCCCCAGCATTTT.

CDR3 DNA sequence: TGTGCCAGTAGACCGGGACGGGACACGAGGTACGAGCAGTACTTC. Translated: CASRPGRDTRYEQYF. The gene calls are TRBV19 and TRBJ2-7, with D possibly matching TRBD1 (6 bases). The germline CDR1 and CDR2 sequences are LNHDA and SQIVND (reference sequence). Trimming cost V 6 bases and J 4 bases, with 19 bases left between them. The CDR3 is 15 residues long.

The J gene is TRBJ2-7, the V gene TRBV25-1; the D gene is possibly TRBD2 (5 bases). Germline loops: CDR1 MGHDK, CDR2 SYGVNS. The CDR3 has 13 residues. Trimming removed 3 bases at V and 4 bases at J, with 10 bases between. The CDR3 DNA follows: TGTGCCAGCAGTGACCCCGACTATTACGAGCAGTACTTC. This sequence encodes CASSDPDYYEQYF.

V gene TRBV5-1 combines with J gene TRBJ2-5; no clear D gene. Germline values: CDR1 SGHRS, CDR2 YFSETQ. V shed 4 bases and J shed 5 bases, with 21 bases lying between them. The CDR3 length is 16 residues. CDR3 DNA sequence: TGCGCCAGCAGCCTCCACGGCGCACTATCACGGGAGACCCAGTACTTC. It codes for CASSLHGALSRETQYF.

This chain links TRBV18 with TRBJ2-5; TRBD2 is a possible D gene (6 bases). The CDR3 totals 17 residues. V was shortened by 3 bases and J by 3 bases, with 20 bases between the two germline ends. Looked up from germline, CDR1 is KGHSH and CDR2 is LQKENI. The CDR3 bases are TGTGCCAGCTCACCCAGAATGGAGGGCAGTGTAAAAGAGACCCAGTACTTC. Translating it yields CASSPRMEGSVKETQYF.

V gene TRBV3-1 (or the pseudogene TRBV3-2) combines with J gene TRBJ1-1; D is possibly TRBD1 (6 bases). Germline CDR1 LGHDT, CDR2 YNNKEL (reference sequence). V lost 4 bases and J lost 0, with 9 bases in between. The CDR3 is made up of 14 amino acids. This chain's CDR3 is CASSRTDLNTEAFF. CDR3 in DNA: TGTGCCAGCAGCCGGACAGACCTGAACACTGAAGCTTTCTTT.

This clone was observed at least ten times. V gene TRBV19 combines with J gene TRBJ1-5, with TRBD1 matching over 8 bases. The CDR3 has 13 amino acids. J gave up 2 bases and V 6 bases, and 0 bases lay outside the gene matches. Per germline, CDR1 LNHDA and CDR2 SQIVND (reference sequence). CDR3 DNA sequence: TGTGCCAGTAGGGGACAGGGCAATCAGCCCCAGCATTTT. Translating it yields CASRGQGNQPQHF.

The J gene is TRBJ2-3, the V gene TRBV15, with 9 positions matching TRBD2. CDR1 and CDR2 from the germline V gene are LNHNV and YYDKDF (reference sequence). CDR3 length equals 14 residues. With V trimmed by 3 bases and J by 6 bases, 4 bases remained unmatched. This CDR3 reads CATSRTSGRDTQYF. The CDR3 DNA reads as TGTGCCACCAGCAGGACTAGCGGCAGGGATACGCAGTATTTT.